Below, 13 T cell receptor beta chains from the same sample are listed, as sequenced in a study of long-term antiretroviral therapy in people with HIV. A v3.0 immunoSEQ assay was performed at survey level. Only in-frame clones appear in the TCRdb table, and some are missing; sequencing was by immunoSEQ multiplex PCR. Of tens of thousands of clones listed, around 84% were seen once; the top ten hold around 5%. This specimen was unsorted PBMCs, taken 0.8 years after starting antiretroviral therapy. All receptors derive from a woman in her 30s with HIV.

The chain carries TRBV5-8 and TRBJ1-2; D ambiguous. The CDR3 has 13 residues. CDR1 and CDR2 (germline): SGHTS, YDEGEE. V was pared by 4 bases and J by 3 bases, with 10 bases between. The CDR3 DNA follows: TGTGCCAGCAGCACCACCGGATACTATGGCTACACCTTC. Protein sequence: CASSTTGYYGYTF.

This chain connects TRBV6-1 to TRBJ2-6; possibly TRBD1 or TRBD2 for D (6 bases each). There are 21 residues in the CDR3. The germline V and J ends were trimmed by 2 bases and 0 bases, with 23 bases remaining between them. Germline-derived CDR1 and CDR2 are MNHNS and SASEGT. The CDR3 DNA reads TGTGCCAGCAGTGAAAGGAGGAGGGGGAACCGCTTCTACTCTGGGGCCAACGTCCTGACTTTC. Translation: CASSERRRGNRFYSGANVLTF.

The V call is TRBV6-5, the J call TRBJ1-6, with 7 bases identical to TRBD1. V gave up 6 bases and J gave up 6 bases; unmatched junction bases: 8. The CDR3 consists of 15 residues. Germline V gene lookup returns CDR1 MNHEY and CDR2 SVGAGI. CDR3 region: CASSLGTAVNSPLHF. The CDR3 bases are TGTGCCAGCAGCCTCGGGACAGCGGTTAATTCACCCCTCCACTTT.

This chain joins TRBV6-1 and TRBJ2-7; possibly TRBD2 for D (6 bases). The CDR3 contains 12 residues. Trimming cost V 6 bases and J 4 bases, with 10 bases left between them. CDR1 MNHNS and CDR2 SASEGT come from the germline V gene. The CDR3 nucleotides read TGTGCCAGCAGACCCGGGGGATACGAGCAGTACTTC. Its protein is CASRPGGYEQYF.

The CDR3 spells CATSRYGEGEPLHF. The CDR3, as DNA: TGCGCCACCTCTCGCTACGGAGAAGGAGAACCCCTCCACTTT. The rearrangement uses TRBV5-1 and TRBJ1-6, with unresolved D. This CDR3 spans 14 amino acids. The germline CDR1 and CDR2 sequences are SGHRS and YFSETQ. V gave up 9 bases and J gave up 12 bases, with 22 bases separating them.

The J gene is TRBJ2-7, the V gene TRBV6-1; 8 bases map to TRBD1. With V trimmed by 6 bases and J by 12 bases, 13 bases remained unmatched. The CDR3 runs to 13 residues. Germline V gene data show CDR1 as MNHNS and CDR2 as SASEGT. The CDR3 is CASRDLDRGSWYV. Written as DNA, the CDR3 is TGTGCCAGCAGGGACCTTGACAGGGGTTCTTGGTACGTC.

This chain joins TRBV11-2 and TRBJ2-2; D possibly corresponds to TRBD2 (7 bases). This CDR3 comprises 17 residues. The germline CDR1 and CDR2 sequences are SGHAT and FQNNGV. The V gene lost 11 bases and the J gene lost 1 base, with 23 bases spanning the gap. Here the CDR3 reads CAYSSFFGGLNTGELFF. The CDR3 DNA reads TGTGCCTACAGCAGCTTCTTCGGGGGGCTGAACACCGGGGAGCTGTTTTTT.

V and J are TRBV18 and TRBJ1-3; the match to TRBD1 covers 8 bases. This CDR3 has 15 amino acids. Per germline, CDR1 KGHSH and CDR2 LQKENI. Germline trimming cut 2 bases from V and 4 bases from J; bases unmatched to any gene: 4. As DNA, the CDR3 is TGTGCCAGCTCACCAAAGACAGGGGAAGGAAACACCATATATTTT. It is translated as CASSPKTGEGNTIYF.

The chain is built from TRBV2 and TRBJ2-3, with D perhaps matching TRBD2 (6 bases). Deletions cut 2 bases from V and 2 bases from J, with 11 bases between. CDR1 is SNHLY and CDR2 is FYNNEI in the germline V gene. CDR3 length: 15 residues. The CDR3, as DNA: TGTGCCAGCAGTGAACAGGGACTCCCCACAGATACGCAGTATTTT. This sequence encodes CASSEQGLPTDTQYF.

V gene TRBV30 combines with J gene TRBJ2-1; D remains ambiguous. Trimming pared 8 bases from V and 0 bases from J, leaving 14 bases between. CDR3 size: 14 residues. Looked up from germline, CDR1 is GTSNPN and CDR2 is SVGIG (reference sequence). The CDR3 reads CAAQEASSYNEQFF. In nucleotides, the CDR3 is TGTGCCGCCCAAGAGGCGAGCTCCTACAATGAGCAGTTCTTC.

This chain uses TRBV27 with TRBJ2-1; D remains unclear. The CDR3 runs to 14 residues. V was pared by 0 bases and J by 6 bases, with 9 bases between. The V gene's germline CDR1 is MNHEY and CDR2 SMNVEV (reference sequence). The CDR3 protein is CASSLSVAANEQFF. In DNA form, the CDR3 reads TGTGCCAGCAGTTTATCGGTGGCCGCCAATGAGCAGTTCTTC.

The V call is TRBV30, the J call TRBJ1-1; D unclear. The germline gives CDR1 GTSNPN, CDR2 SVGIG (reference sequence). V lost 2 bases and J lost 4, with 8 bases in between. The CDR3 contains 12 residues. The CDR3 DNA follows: TGTGCCTGGAGTCGTGAGGTCACTGAAGCTTTCTTT. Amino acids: CAWSREVTEAFF.

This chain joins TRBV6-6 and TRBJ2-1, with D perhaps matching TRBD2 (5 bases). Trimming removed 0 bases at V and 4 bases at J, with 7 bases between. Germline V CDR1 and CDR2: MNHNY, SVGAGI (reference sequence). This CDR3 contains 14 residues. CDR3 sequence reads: CASSYSRAYNEQFF. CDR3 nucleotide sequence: TGTGCCAGCAGTTACTCGAGGGCATACAATGAGCAGTTCTTC.